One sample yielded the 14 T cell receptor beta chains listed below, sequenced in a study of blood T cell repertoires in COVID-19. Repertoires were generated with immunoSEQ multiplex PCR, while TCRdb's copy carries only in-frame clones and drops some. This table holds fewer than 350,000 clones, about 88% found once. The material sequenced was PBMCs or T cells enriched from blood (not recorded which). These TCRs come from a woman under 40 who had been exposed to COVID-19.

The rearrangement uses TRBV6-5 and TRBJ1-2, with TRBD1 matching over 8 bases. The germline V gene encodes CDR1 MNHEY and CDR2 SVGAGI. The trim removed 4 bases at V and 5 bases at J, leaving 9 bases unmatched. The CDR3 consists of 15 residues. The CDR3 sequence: CASSWGQAPWYGYTF. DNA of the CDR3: TGTGCCAGCAGTTGGGGACAGGCCCCATGGTATGGCTACACCTTC.

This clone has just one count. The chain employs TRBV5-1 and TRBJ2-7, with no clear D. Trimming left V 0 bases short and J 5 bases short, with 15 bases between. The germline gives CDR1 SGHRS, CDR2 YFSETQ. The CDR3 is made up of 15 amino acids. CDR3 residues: CASSLDGFSSDEQYF. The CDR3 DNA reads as TGCGCCAGCAGCTTGGATGGTTTTTCAAGCGACGAGCAGTACTTC. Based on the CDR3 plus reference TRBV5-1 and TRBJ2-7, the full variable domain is KAGVTQTPRYLIKTRGQQVTLSCSPISGHRSVSWYQQTPGQGLQFLFEYFSETQRNKGNFPGRFSGRQFSNSRSEMNVSTLELGDSALYLCASSLDGFSSDEQYFGPGTRLTVT.

CDR3 coding DNA: TGTGCCAGTAGCCCCACCGCCACAGGAAACACCATATATTTT. It is translated as CASSPTATGNTIYF. V and J are TRBV19 and TRBJ1-3, with unresolved D. The V and J ends lost 6 bases and 4 bases respectively, with 13 bases between them. The CDR3 is 14 amino acids. Germline CDR1 and CDR2: LNHDA and SQIVND (reference sequence).

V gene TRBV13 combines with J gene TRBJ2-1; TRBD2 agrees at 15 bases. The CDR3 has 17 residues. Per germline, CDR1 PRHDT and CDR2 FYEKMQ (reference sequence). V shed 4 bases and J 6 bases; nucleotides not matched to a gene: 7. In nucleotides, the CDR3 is TGTGCCAGCAGCTCATGGACTAGCGGGAGGGCCGGCAATGAGCAGTTCTTC. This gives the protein CASSSWTSGRAGNEQFF.

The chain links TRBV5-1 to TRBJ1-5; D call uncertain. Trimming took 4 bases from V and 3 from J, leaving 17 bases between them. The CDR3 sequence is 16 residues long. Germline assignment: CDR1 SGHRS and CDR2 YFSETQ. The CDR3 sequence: CASSPVPGGLNQPQHF. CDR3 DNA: TGCGCCAGCAGCCCTGTCCCCGGCGGGCTCAATCAGCCCCAGCATTTT.

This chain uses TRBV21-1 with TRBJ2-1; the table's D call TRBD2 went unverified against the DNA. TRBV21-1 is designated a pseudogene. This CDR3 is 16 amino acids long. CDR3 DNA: TGTGCCAGCAGCACCGGGACTAGCGGGAGCTACAATGAGCAGTTCTTC. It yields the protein CASSTGTSGSYNEQFF.

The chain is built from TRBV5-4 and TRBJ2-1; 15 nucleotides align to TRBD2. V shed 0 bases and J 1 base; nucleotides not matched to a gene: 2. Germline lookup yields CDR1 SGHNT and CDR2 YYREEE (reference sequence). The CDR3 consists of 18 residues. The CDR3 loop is CASSLGGLAGGSYNEQFF. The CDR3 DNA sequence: TGTGCCAGCAGCTTGGGGGGACTAGCGGGAGGATCCTACAATGAGCAGTTCTTC.

CDR3 coding DNA: TGTGCCACCAGTGATATAAACAGGGCTAGCACAGATACGCAGTATTTT. Protein sequence: CATSDINRASTDTQYF. The V gene is TRBV24-1, the J gene TRBJ2-3; D is possibly TRBD1 (6 bases). Trimming shortened V by 3 bases and J by 0 bases, and 12 bases separated the two germline ends. CDR3 length: 16 amino acids. The germline gives CDR1 KGHDR, CDR2 SFDVKD.

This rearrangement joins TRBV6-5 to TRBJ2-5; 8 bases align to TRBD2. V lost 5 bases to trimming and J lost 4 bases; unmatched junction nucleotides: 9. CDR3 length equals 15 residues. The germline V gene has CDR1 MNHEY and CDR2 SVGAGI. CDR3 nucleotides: TGTGCCAGCAGTCCGGGACTAGTTCTCAGAGAGACCCAGTACTTC. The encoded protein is CASSPGLVLRETQYF.

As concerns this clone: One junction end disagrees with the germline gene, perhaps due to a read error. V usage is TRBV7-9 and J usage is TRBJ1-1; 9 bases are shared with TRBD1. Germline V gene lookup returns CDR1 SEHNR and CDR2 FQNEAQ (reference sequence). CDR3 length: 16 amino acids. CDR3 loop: CASSSGTGFLKTEAFF. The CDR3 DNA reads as TGTGCCAGCAGCTCCGGGACAGGGTTTTTGAAGACTGAAGCTTTCTTT.

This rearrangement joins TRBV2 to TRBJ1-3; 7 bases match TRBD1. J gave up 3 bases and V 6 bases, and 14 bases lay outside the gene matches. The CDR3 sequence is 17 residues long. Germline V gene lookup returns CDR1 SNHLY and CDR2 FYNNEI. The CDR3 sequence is CASSKGGRRGHGNTIYF. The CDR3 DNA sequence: TGTGCCAGCAGCAAAGGGGGGAGGAGGGGGCATGGAAACACCATATATTTT.

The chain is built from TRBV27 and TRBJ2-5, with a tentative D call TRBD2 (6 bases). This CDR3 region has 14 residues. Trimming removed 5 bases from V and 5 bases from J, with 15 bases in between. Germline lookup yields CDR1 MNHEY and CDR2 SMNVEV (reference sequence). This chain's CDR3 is CASSRLEALETQYF. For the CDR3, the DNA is TGTGCCAGCAGTAGACTAGAGGCGCTGGAGACCCAGTACTTC.

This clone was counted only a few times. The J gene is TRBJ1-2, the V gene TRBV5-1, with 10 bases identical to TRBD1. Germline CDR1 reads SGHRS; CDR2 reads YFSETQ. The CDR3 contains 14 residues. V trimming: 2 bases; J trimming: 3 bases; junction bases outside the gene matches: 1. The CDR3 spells CASSFGQGDYGYTF. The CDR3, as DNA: TGCGCCAGCAGCTTCGGACAGGGGGACTATGGCTACACCTTC.

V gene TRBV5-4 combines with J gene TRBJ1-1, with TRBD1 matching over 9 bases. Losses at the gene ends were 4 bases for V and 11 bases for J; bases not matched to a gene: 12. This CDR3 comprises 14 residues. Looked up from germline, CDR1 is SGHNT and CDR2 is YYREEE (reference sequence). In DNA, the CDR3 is TGTGCCAGCAGCCAAACGTCCGGGACAGGGTGGGCTTTCTTT. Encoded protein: CASSQTSGTGWAFF.